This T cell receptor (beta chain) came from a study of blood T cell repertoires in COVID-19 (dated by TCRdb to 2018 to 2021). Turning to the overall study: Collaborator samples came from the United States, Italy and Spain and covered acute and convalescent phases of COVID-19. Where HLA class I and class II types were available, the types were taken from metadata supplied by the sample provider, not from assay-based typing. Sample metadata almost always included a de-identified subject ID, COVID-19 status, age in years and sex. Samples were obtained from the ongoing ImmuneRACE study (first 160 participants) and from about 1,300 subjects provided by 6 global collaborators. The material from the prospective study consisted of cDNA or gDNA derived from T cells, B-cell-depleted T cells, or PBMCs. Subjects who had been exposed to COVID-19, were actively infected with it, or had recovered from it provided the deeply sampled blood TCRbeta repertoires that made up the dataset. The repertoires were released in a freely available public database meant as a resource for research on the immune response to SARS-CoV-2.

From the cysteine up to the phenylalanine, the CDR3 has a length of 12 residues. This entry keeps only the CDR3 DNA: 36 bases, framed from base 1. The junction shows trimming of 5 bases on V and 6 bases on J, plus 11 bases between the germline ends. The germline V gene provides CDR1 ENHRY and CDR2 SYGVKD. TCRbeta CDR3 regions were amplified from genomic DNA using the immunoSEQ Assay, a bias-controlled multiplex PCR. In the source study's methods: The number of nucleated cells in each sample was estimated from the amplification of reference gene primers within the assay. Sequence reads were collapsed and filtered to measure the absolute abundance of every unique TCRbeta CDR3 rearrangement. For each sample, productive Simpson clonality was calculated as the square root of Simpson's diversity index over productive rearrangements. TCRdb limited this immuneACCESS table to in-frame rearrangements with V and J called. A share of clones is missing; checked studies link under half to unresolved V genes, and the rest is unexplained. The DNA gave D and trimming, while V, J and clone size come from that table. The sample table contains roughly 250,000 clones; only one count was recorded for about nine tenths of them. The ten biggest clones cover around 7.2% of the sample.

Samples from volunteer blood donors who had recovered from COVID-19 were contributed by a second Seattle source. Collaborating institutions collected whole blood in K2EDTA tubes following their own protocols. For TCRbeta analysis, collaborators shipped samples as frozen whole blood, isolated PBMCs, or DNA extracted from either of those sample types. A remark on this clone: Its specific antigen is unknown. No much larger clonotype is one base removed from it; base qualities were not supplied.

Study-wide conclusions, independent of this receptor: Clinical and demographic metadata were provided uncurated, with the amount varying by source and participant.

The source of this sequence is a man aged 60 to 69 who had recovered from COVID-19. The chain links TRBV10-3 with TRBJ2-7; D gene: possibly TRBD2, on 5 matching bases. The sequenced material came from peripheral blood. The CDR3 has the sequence CAISKLGGEQYF. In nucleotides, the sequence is TGTGCCATCAGTAAACTAGGAGGCGAGCAGTACTTC.